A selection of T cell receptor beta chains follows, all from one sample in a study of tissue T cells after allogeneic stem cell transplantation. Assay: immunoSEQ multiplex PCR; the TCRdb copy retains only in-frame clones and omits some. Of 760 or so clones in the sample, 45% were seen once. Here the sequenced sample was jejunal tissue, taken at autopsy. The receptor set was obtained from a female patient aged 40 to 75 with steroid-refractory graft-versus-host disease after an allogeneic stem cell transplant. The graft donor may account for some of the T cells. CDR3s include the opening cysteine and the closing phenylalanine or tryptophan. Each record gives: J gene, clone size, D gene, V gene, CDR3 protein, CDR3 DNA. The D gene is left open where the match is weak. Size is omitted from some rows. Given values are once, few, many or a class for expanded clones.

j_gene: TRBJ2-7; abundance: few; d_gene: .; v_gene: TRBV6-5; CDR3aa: CASAETRYEQYF; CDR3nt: TGTGCCAGCGCGGAAACTAGATACGAGCAGTACTTC
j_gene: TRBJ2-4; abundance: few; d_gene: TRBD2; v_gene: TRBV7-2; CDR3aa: CASSLGGRVDYKNIQYF; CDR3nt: TGTGCCAGCAGCTTAGGAGGGAGGGTAGACTACAAAAACATTCAGTACTTC
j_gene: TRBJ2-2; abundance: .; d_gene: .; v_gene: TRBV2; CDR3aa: CASSESGPYTGELFF; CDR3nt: TGTGCCAGCAGTGAATCGGGACCCTACACCGGGGAGCTGTTTTTT
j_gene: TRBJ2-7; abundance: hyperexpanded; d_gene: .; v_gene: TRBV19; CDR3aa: CASSTRRGEYEQYF; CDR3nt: TGTGCCAGTAGTACCCGCAGGGGGGAATACGAGCAGTACTTC
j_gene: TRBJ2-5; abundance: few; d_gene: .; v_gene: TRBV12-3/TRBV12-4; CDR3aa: CASSPQSYTQYF; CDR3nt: TGTGCCAGCAGCCCGCAGAGCTATACCCAGTACTTC
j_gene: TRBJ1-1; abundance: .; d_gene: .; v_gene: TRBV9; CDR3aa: CASSVEGQSTEAFF; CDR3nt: TGTGCCAGCAGCGTAGAGGGACAAAGTACTGAAGCTTTCTTT
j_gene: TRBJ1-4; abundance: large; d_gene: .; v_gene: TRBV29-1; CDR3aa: CSAKPTSNEKLFF; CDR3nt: TGCAGCGCTAAACCGACTTCTAATGAAAAACTGTTTTTT
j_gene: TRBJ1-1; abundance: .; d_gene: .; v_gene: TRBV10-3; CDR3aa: CAISGDREAFF; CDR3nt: TGTGCCATCAGTGGGGACCGTGAAGCTTTCTTT
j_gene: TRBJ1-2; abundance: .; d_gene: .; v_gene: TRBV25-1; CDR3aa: CASRQSPYGYTF; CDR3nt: TGTGCCAGCAGACAGAGCCCCTATGGCTACACCTTC
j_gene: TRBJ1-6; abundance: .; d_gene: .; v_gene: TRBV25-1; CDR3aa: CASSDSVWFSPLHF; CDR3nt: TGTGCCAGCAGTGACTCAGTGTGGTTTTCACCCCTCCACTTT
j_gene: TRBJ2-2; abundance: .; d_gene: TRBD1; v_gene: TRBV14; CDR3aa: CASSQLDRVGTGELFF; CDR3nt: TGTGCCAGCAGCCAACTCGACAGGGTGGGCACCGGGGAGCTGTTTTTT
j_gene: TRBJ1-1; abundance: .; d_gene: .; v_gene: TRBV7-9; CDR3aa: CASSPFGTEAFF; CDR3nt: TGTGCCAGCAGCCCTTTTGGCACTGAAGCTTTCTTT
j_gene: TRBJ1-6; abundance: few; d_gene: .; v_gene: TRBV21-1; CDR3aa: CASSEDRVGSPLHF; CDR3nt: TGTGCCAGCAGCGAGGACAGGGTGGGTTCACCCCTCCACTTT
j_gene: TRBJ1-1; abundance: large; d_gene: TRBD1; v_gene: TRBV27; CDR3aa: CASSQQGATEAFF; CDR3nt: TGTGCCAGCAGTCAACAGGGGGCGACTGAAGCTTTCTTT
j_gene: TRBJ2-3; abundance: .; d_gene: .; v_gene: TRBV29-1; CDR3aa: CSVEVMGGSTDTQYF; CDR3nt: TGCAGCGTTGAAGTTATGGGCGGGAGCACAGATACGCAGTATTTT
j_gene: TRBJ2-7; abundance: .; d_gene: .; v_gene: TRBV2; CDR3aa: CASIRALPPYEQYF; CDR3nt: TGTGCCAGCATTCGGGCTCTACCGCCCTACGAGCAGTACTTC
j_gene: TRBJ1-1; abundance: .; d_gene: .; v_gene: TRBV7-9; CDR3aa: CASSLSNTEAFF; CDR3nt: TGTGCCAGCAGCTTAAGTAACACTGAAGCTTTCTTT